The 20 T cell receptor beta chains given below trace back to one sample, sequenced in a study of blood T cell repertoires in COVID-19. Sequencing was performed with immunoSEQ multiplex PCR; in TCRdb, only in-frame clones are kept and a portion is missing. The repertoire has some 110,000 clones, 81% of them found once; the top ten carry about 40%. The sequencing input was peripheral blood. The receptors come from a man older than 75 with acute or convalescent COVID-19.

The chain couples TRBV19 to TRBJ2-3; 7 bases align to TRBD2. The CDR3 has 14 residues. V was clipped by 6 bases and J by 5 bases; unmatched bases: 8. Germline V gives CDR1 LNHDA, CDR2 SQIVND (reference sequence). The CDR3 reads CASSKAWGGDTQYF. The CDR3 DNA follows: TGTGCCAGTAGCAAGGCCTGGGGGGGAGATACGCAGTATTTT.

CDR3 loop: CASSPGQGHQPQHF. For the CDR3, the DNA is TGTGCCAGCAGTCCGGGACAGGGCCATCAGCCCCAGCATTTT. The rearrangement uses TRBV28 and TRBJ1-5, with 9 bases identical to TRBD1. The V gene end was trimmed by 5 bases and the J gene end by 5 bases; junction bases not matched to a gene: 4. From germline, CDR1 is MDHEN and CDR2 SYDVKM. This CDR3 is built from 14 residues.

The chain has TRBV6-5 and TRBJ2-3; maybe TRBD2 (6 bases). Looked up from germline, CDR1 is MNHEY and CDR2 is SVGAGI. This CDR3 is built from 14 residues. Trimming pared 5 bases from V and 4 bases from J, leaving 13 bases between. CDR3 sequence (DNA): TGTGCCAGCAGTCTCCTAGCGAGGCCAGATACGCAGTATTTT. This gives the protein CASSLLARPDTQYF.

The gene calls are TRBV2 and TRBJ1-2; D perhaps matches TRBD1 (5 bases). This CDR3 is built from 14 residues. CDR1 is SNHLY and CDR2 is FYNNEI in the germline V gene. Trimming left V 6 bases short and J 2 bases short, with 13 bases between. The CDR3 sequence: CASRTLGGNYGYTF. The DNA of the CDR3 is TGTGCCAGCAGGACACTGGGGGGAAACTATGGCTACACCTTC.

There are a few counts of this clone. V and J are TRBV25-1 and TRBJ1-2; the match to TRBD1 covers 12 bases. This CDR3 is 15 amino acids long. The V gene's germline CDR1 is MGHDK and CDR2 SYGVNS. The trim removed 4 bases at V and 8 bases at J, leaving 8 bases unmatched. The CDR3 sequence: CASSAPGTGGRGYTF. As DNA, the CDR3 is TGTGCCAGCAGTGCCCCCGGGACAGGGGGCCGAGGCTACACCTTC.

The chain carries TRBV20-1 and TRBJ1-2, with TRBD1 as a possible D gene (6 bases). Trimming took off 2 bases at V and 9 bases at J, with 10 bases between the two ends. CDR3 length equals 11 residues. Looked up from germline, CDR1 is DFQATT and CDR2 is SNEGSKA (reference sequence). The CDR3 nucleotides are TGCAGTGCTAGACCGCAGGGGAGCTACACCTTC. Residues: CSARPQGSYTF.

The genes are TRBV7-9 and TRBJ1-1, with a weak D call TRBD1 (6 bases). The V end lost 5 bases, the J end lost 3 bases, and 13 bases lay between the germline ends. The germline V gene encodes CDR1 SEHNR and CDR2 FQNEAQ (reference sequence). The CDR3 contains 14 residues. CDR3 DNA sequence: TGTGCCAGCAGCCAGATGACAGGAGACACTGAAGCTTTCTTT. Protein product: CASSQMTGDTEAFF.

The rearrangement links TRBV18 to TRBJ1-5; no clear D gene. The germline V and J ends were trimmed by 4 bases and 0 bases, with 13 bases remaining between them. Germline CDR1 KGHSH, CDR2 LQKENI. This CDR3 spans 16 amino acids. DNA for the CDR3: TGTGCCAGCTCACTGACCGAGGGTGTTAGCAATCAGCCCCAGCATTTT. The encoded protein is CASSLTEGVSNQPQHF.

The chain links TRBV29-1 to TRBJ2-3; TRBD2 aligns across 13 bases. The CDR3 is made up of 15 amino acids. Germline V CDR1 and CDR2: SQVTM, ANQGSEA. The J segment lost 4 bases and the V segment lost 5 bases, leaving 6 bases of the junction unmatched. DNA of the CDR3: TGCAGCGTTCGGACTAGCGGGAGAGTGGCAGATACGCAGTATTTT. This encodes CSVRTSGRVADTQYF.

The chain joins TRBV12-5 to TRBJ1-5, with TRBD1 matching 7 bases. Germline V gives CDR1 LGHNT, CDR2 FRNRAP. The CDR3 runs to 20 residues. V was clipped by 5 bases and J by 5 bases; unmatched bases: 24. CDR3 bases: TGTGCTAGTGGTCTTTCTTGGGCCAGACCCACACAGGGGCGGCATCAGCCCCAGCATTTT. As protein: CASGLSWARPTQGRHQPQHF. The full variable domain, with the rest looked up from reference TRBV12-5 and TRBJ1-5, is DARVTQTPRHKVTEMGQEVTMRCQPILGHNTVFWYRQTMMQGLELLAYFRNRAPLDDSGMPKDRFSAEMPDATLATLKIQPSEPRDSAVYFCASGLSWARPTQGRHQPQHFGDGTRLSIL.

The V and J genes are TRBV21-1 and TRBJ2-3; the table's D gene call, TRBD1, was not cross checked with the DNA. TRBV21-1 has pseudogene status. The CDR3 consists of 18 residues. The CDR3 DNA reads as TGTGCCAGCGGGAACGAGGGACAACCGACCGCTAGCACAGATACGCAGTATTTT. Amino acids: CASGNEGQPTASTDTQYF.

Written as DNA, the CDR3 is TGTGCCAGCAGCACAGGTCTGCGGGGGGAGCAGTACTTC. Translation: CASSTGLRGEQYF. The chain is built from TRBV11-2 and TRBJ2-7; 7 bases align to TRBD2. The germline CDR1 and CDR2 sequences are SGHAT and FQNNGV. CDR3 length: 13 amino acids. V was pared by 5 bases and J by 7 bases, with 8 bases of the junction left unmatched.

This chain connects TRBV18 to TRBJ1-6; possible D gene TRBD1, 5 bases. The V gene lost 3 bases and the J gene lost 8 bases, with 14 bases spanning the gap. The CDR3 has 15 residues. Germline V gives CDR1 KGHSH, CDR2 LQKENI. This CDR3 is CASSPNQGWDSPLHF. The CDR3 DNA reads as TGTGCCAGCTCACCCAATCAGGGCTGGGATTCACCCCTCCACTTT.

The J gene is TRBJ2-7, the V gene TRBV7-9; TRBD2 matches at 7 bases. This CDR3 spans 13 amino acids. V was pared by 5 bases and J by 7 bases, with 8 bases of the junction left unmatched. In germline, CDR1 is SEHNR, CDR2 FQNEAQ (reference sequence). The CDR3 is CASSRLAQGEQYF. CDR3 DNA sequence: TGTGCCAGCAGCCGACTAGCCCAGGGAGAGCAGTACTTC.

This sequence joins TRBV5-1 and TRBJ2-5; 12 bases fit TRBD2. This CDR3 is 15 amino acids long. Trimming cost V 1 base and J 2 bases; bases outside gene matches: 0. The germline V gene encodes CDR1 SGHRS and CDR2 YFSETQ. CDR3 loop: CASSLTSGRQETQYF. The CDR3 region has the DNA TGCGCCAGCAGCTTGACTAGCGGGAGGCAAGAGACCCAGTACTTC.

The chain joins TRBV29-1 to TRBJ1-1; D might be TRBD1 (6 bases). This CDR3 spans 13 amino acids. CDR1 and CDR2 (germline): SQVTM, ANQGSEA. V shed 8 bases and J shed 3 bases, with 16 bases lying between them. The CDR3 is CSSEGDKYTEAFF. The CDR3 DNA reads TGCAGCTCGGAAGGGGACAAATACACTGAAGCTTTCTTT. The full variable domain, in which reference TRBV29-1 and TRBJ1-1 provide the parts outside the CDR3, is SAVISQKPSRDICQRGTSLTIQCQVDSQVTMMFWYRQQPGQSLTLIATANQGSEATYESGFVIDKFPISRPNLTFSTLTVSNMSPEDSSIYLCSSEGDKYTEAFFGQGTRLTVV.

This clone was observed once. The chain employs TRBV7-9 and TRBJ2-2, with D possibly being TRBD1 (5 bases). The length of the CDR3 is 15 residues. CDR1 is SEHNR, CDR2 FQNEAQ, per germline (reference sequence). With 2 bases removed from V and 0 bases from J, the gap between germline ends came to 7 bases. This chain's CDR3 is CASSLRRANTGELFF. In DNA form, the CDR3 reads TGTGCCAGCAGCTTACGCAGGGCGAACACCGGGGAGCTGTTTTTT.

This chain links TRBV7-2 with TRBJ2-3, with D tentatively TRBD2 (6 bases). The CDR3 sequence is 16 residues long. The germline gives CDR1 SGHTA, CDR2 FQGNSA. The V end lost 5 bases, the J end lost 4 bases, and 19 bases lay between the germline ends. CDR3 nucleotide sequence: TGTGCCAGCAGCCCAGGACCCCCCGGAGGGGCAGATACGCAGTATTTT. Translation: CASSPGPPGGADTQYF. Combining the CDR3 with reference TRBV7-2 and TRBJ2-3 gives the whole variable domain GAGVSQSPSNKVTEKGKDVELRCDPISGHTALYWYRQSLGQGLEFLIYFQGNSAPDKSGLPSDRFSAERTGGSVSTLTIQRTQQEDSAVYLCASSPGPPGGADTQYFGPGTRLTVL.

The chain links TRBV19 to TRBJ2-2; 13 nucleotides line up with TRBD2. Germline loops: CDR1 LNHDA, CDR2 SQIVND (reference sequence). The CDR3 has 15 residues. V shed 5 bases, J shed 8 bases, and the junction held 5 bases outside the gene matches. The CDR3 is CASSPGLAGSGELFF. CDR3 DNA: TGTGCCAGTAGTCCGGGACTAGCGGGGTCAGGGGAGCTGTTTTTT.

The rearrangement joins TRBV18 to TRBJ1-5; no firm D call. Trimming shortened V by 1 base and J by 7 bases, and 14 bases separated the two germline ends. Germline-derived CDR1 and CDR2 are KGHSH and LQKENI. The CDR3 is 15 residues long. The CDR3 coding sequence is TGTGCCAGCTCACCACGGCCTTCCTCCGGGCAGCCCCAGCATTTT. As protein: CASSPRPSSGQPQHF.